This paragraph covers one TCR beta chain sequence. This clone came up a few times. Its binding antigen is unknown. Base qualities are missing; no much larger clone stands one base away. The data are from a study of cytomegalovirus exposure and HLA in healthy donors (dated by TCRdb to 2016 to 2017). About the study as a whole: An earlier analysis of approximately 550 of the donors reported 250 to 300 Gb of sequence data and some 120 million unique TCR beta sequences from some 180 million T cells. About 330 gigabases of sequencing data and around 88 million unique TCR sequences made up an early release that covered approximately 700 HLA-typed donors. Of the roughly 410 genotyped donors, roughly 76% were placed in the genetic ancestry cluster associated with self-reported Caucasian donors. The study aimed to test whether signatures of past pathogen exposure could be identified by cataloging public T cell receptors. Using immunosequencing, the study profiled T cell repertoires from approximately 700 subjects and related those repertoires to cytomegalovirus serostatus. In addition to the first cohort of roughly 700 subjects, a separate validation cohort of over 90 different subjects was used. High-throughput TCR immunosequencing, statistical association of individual TCRs with disease status, and machine learning were combined to predict cytomegalovirus infection status. A later analysis re-examined previously published TCR beta repertoires from just over 650 donors and added high-resolution HLA genotyping to investigate patterns of TCR occurrence. The later analysis used no new phenotypic data to find candidate immune exposures, relying instead on TCR beta sequences and their occurrence across donors. An earlier analysis of around 580 of the donors used high-throughput TCR beta sequencing to judge whether each TCR beta V gene segment behaved as functional or pseudogenic. Alongside the repertoire data, information on donor age, sex, ethnicity and CMV serostatus was compiled. In a later genetic analysis, genome-wide SNP genotypes for about three fifths of the 666 donors were used, and that subset was treated as a discovery cohort. All discovery cohort repertoires had been generated using a single sequencing platform. HLA typing included class I and class II loci at four-digit resolution. Typing coverage differed by locus: A, B, C, DRB1 and DQB1 were typed in roughly 629-630 donors, DQA1 in 522, DPA1 in approximately 600, and DPB1 in just under 490. Five DR-DQ haplotypes were treated as single units for association and clustering because of strong linkage in the cohort. On average, 235,054 unique TCR beta nucleotide sequences were sequenced per donor among a few hundred genotyped donors of the cohort, with roughly 20% of those sequences being non-productive.

Study-wide findings and limitations: It was suggested by the authors that the approach could potentially be generalized to other disease states and immunological phenotypes. The earlier analysis of about 600 of the donors excluded 15 to 20 rarely observed V segments, including chromosome 9 orphons, because counts were too low. Assigning TCR associations to individual alleles was difficult when HLA alleles, especially DR and DQ, strongly co-occurred. In a later analysis, the rate of TCR association differed among HLA loci, with DRB1 alleles having the most associated TCRs and HLA-C alleles having the fewest. In a later analysis, HLA-associated TCR beta chains were found to be more clonally expanded and to have lower generation probabilities than equally common non-associated chains. Some IMGT-functional V segments, including TRBV6-2 and TRBV6-3, could not be distinguished by the 87-base-pair reads and were therefore excluded. At a false discovery rate of 0.05, a later analysis linked under 20,000 TCR beta sequences to specific HLA alleles. Because HLA typing was missing for some donors at each locus, association tests included only the typed subset. A further reported finding was that TCR beta sequences accurately predicted the HLA-A and HLA-B alleles for most subjects in the first cohort. A later analysis found that most CMV-associated TCR beta chains appeared HLA-restricted, with HLA associations seemingly driven largely by CMV exposure. V-gene and J-gene trimming of TCR beta chains was associated with a missense DCLRE1C variant in a later genetic analysis, and the association was replicated in an independent cohort. In an earlier analysis of around 600 of the donors, most TCR beta V segments appeared in productive rearrangements about 87% or about 30% of the time, broadly matching IMGT annotations. The sequencing pipeline was judged likely to have produced a cluster of highly shared sequence variants as a technical artifact. According to a later genetic analysis, donors in an Asian-associated ancestry cluster had fewer N-insertions in productive TCRs than the approximately 710-donor mean. Immune exposure information for the cohort was limited to CMV serostatus. In vitro tests confirmed that a few of the cytomegalovirus-associated TCR beta chains recognize cytomegalovirus antigens. In the study, 150 to 200 TCR beta chains were listed as associated with cytomegalovirus. Linkage disequilibrium might explain the correlated functional status among segregating V segments, but an unknown experimental factor could not be ruled out. In both the original and validation cohorts, the classifier was reported to diagnose cytomegalovirus status with high specificity and sensitivity. Only TCR beta chains were sequenced in this cohort, and the absence of alpha or paired-chain data limited detectable features. Across donors, most TCR sequences were observed very rarely, whereas some public TCRs were present in many individuals. According to a later analysis, parvovirus B19, influenza, CMV and Epstein-Barr virus appeared linked to several top co-occurrence clusters. Sequencing depth was assumed to be roughly uniform across donors in the presence/absence analyses, though that assumption may not hold.

In total, over 600 healthy bone marrow donors made up the cohort. All cohort members were sampled while nominally healthy, although unrecorded immune exposures were likely present. Of the 710 or so cohort members, about 290 had a positive CMV serostatus and about 350 had a negative one, while no CMV serostatus was recorded for the donor. A peripheral blood sample was collected from each donor, and TCR beta sequencing was performed on peripheral blood mononuclear cells. Genomic DNA was extracted from the blood cell samples with the Qiagen DNeasy Blood Extraction Kit. Libraries were built with the immunoSEQ multiplex PCR assay. A mixture of 60 forward primers for TCR Vbeta segments and 13 reverse primers for TCR Jbeta segments was used in the multiplex PCR. A multiplex PCR assay on genomic DNA amplified the CDR3 region of rearranged TCR beta genes. On the Illumina HiSeq System, the amplified TCR beta libraries were sequenced as 87-base-pair reads. Processing in the source paper ran as follows. Across the 700 or so repertoires, a later analysis counted some 81 million unique TCR beta chains, 9.5 million to 13 million of which were shared by at least two donors. Raw reads were error-corrected and collapsed into unique sequences with a nearest-neighbor algorithm that merged closely related sequences to remove PCR and sequencing errors. CDR3 sequences were aligned to IMGT reference sequences to assign V, D and J gene segments. For a sequence to be retained, at least a six-nucleotide match to both a V gene segment and a J gene segment was required. A rearrangement counted as productive if the CDR3 had no stop codons and remained in frame with V and J, and every other rearrangement counted as non-productive. CDR3 was defined by IMGT convention, running from the second conserved V-encoded cysteine to the conserved J-encoded phenylalanine. The earlier analysis of a few hundred of the donors excluded sequences that lacked an unambiguous match to a single V gene segment. An earlier analysis of 587 of the donors classified V segments as functional when productive rearrangements were above 56.7% and as segregating when the standard deviation between donors was above 5%. To diagnose cytomegalovirus status from the catalog of TCR beta chain sequences, a statistical classification framework was built. In a later analysis, TCR nucleotide sequences were compared against IMGT/GENE-DB human TR gene sequences so that V and J genes could be assigned. A later analysis assigned CDR3 sequences and most-parsimonious VDJ recombination scenarios with the TCRdist pipeline. In a later analysis, each TCR beta chain was defined by its CDR3 amino acid sequence together with its V-gene family, and reads lacking a unique V-gene family were excluded. A later analysis removed over 500 highly shared, low-generation-probability nucleotide sequences to deal with suspected cross-contamination and a sequencing artifact. In a later analysis, a clonal expansion index was calculated for each public chain from normalized within-repertoire ranks of inferred template counts. A later analysis computed generation probabilities with a VDJ recombination model fitted to out-of-frame rearrangements, and checked the results against IGoR. A later analysis scored TCR-TCR, TCR-HLA and TCR-CMV co-occurrence with hypergeometric tests, applying a repertoire-size bias correction to TCR pairs. A later analysis estimated false discovery rates by permuting HLA or CMV assignments 20 times. In a later analysis, co-occurring TCRs were grouped with DBSCAN, and TCRdist sequence similarity was added when clustering was performed within HLA-allele-positive subsets. Co-occurrence clustering excluded repertoires with fewer than 30,000 or more than 120,000 public chains, plus five with anomalous nucleotide sharing. TCRdb's version of the immuneACCESS table is confined to in-frame rearrangements and falls short of the full clone set. An unresolved V gene accounts for under half of the shortfall where checked; the remainder is of unknown origin. The V and J calls and the clone size are those of that table, but D and trimming were determined from the DNA. The sample table lists over 200,000 clones, 85% of them with a count of one. Jointly, the top ten make up 1% to 1.5% of the sample.

As encoded in the germline V gene, CDR1 is LGHNA while CDR2 is YSLEER. From its cysteine to its phenylalanine, the CDR3 spans 16 amino acids. CDR3 DNA only is kept here, 48 bases in frame from base 1. Unmatched junction bases come to 9, with V trimmed by 4 bases and J by 6 bases. The sequenced sample was PBMCs. The chain is encoded by TRBV4-3 joined to TRBJ1-4; a stretch of 9 junction bases matches TRBD1. This clonotype was sampled from a human donor in good health. The nucleotide sequence is TGCGCCAGCAGCCGGAACCGGGGACAGGGAGATGAAAAACTGTTTTTT. Translated, it gives CASSRNRGQGDEKLFF.